These 17 T cell receptor beta chains were sequenced from one sample in a study of blood T cell repertoires in COVID-19. Sequencing was performed with immunoSEQ multiplex PCR; in TCRdb, only in-frame clones are kept and a portion is missing. The data contain around 47,000 clones, 88% of them singletons. Sequencing input: peripheral blood. The receptors were gathered from a man aged 50-59 years with active COVID-19.

The chain is built from TRBV21-1 and TRBJ1-3; TRBD1 was called by the table and not checked on the DNA. TRBV21-1 is noted as a pseudogene. The CDR3 runs to 17 residues. CDR3 sequence: CASTSGQGSLGGNTIYF. As DNA, the CDR3 is TGTGCCAGCACCTCGGGACAGGGGAGTCTGGGCGGAAACACCATATATTTT.

CDR3 region: CASSKGDSSNQPQHF. CDR3 in DNA: TGTGCCAGCAGCAAAGGGGACTCTAGCAATCAGCCCCAGCATTTT. The chain employs TRBV21-1 and TRBJ1-5. TRBV21-1 is a recognized pseudogene. This CDR3 is 15 amino acids long.

The chain combines TRBV28 with TRBJ2-1, with 9 nucleotides matching TRBD2. V dropped 5 bases and J dropped 9; count of bases not matched to a gene: 14. CDR3 size: 16 residues. In germline, CDR1 is MDHEN, CDR2 SYDVKM. Here the CDR3 DNA reads TGTGCCAGCAGTCTCCTAGGGATAGCGGGAGTCGCTGAGCAGTTCTTC. It is translated as CASSLLGIAGVAEQFF.

The chain carries TRBV18 and TRBJ2-4; tentatively, D is TRBD1 (5 bases). The CDR3 loop spans 14 amino acids. The germline V gene has CDR1 KGHSH and CDR2 LQKENI. Trimming took 4 bases from V and 5 from J, leaving 12 bases between them. This CDR3 reads CASSLLTVENIQYF. CDR3 nucleotide sequence: TGTGCCAGCTCACTCCTGACAGTAGAAAACATTCAGTACTTC. The full variable domain, with the rest looked up from reference TRBV18 and TRBJ2-4, is NAGVMQNPRHLVRRRGQEARLRCSPMKGHSHVYWYRQLPEEGLKFMVYLQKENIIDESGMPKERFSAEFPKEGPSILRIQQVVRGDSAAYFCASSLLTVENIQYFGAGTRLSVL.

V and J are TRBV5-1 and TRBJ2-2, with 10 positions matching TRBD2. The CDR3 spans 17 residues. From germline, CDR1 is SGHRS and CDR2 YFSETQ. After removal of 0 bases from V and 2 bases from J, the junction contained 4 bases not matched to a gene. Written as DNA, the CDR3 is TGCGCCAGCAGCTTGGTAGCTAGCGGGAGAAACACCGGGGAGCTGTTTTTT. The encoded protein is CASSLVASGRNTGELFF.

This chain joins TRBV4-3 and TRBJ2-1, with 7 positions matching TRBD2. Germline CDR1 reads LGHNA; CDR2 reads YSLEER. V was pared by 4 bases and J by 10 bases, with 7 bases of the junction left unmatched. CDR3 length equals 13 residues. The DNA of the CDR3 is TGCGCCAGCAGCCCCTGGGGGGGAAGAGAGCAGTTCTTC. It codes for CASSPWGGREQFF.

The genes are TRBV30 and TRBJ2-7, with 16 nucleotides matching TRBD2. The length of the CDR3 is 17 residues. V lost 5 bases to trimming and J lost 7 bases; unmatched junction nucleotides: 14. Germline CDR1 and CDR2: GTSNPN and SVGIG (reference sequence). The CDR3 DNA follows: TGTGCCTGGGACAGGGGGGGGACTAGCGGGAGGGCCGGTGAGCAGTACTTC. It encodes CAWDRGGTSGRAGEQYF.

This chain uses TRBV2 with TRBJ1-2; D gene uncertain. The CDR3 spans 13 residues. V lost 3 bases and J lost 4, with 9 bases in between. The germline CDR1 and CDR2 sequences are SNHLY and FYNNEI. The CDR3 loop is CASSDVESYGYTF. In DNA, the CDR3 is TGTGCCAGCAGTGATGTAGAGTCCTATGGCTACACCTTC.

V and J are TRBV6-5 and TRBJ2-7, with TRBD2 matching 7 bases. The CDR3 runs 13 residues. With 6 bases clipped from V and 3 bases from J, the junction kept 5 bases outside the gene matches. Germline V gives CDR1 MNHEY, CDR2 SVGAGI. The CDR3 DNA is TGTGCCAGCAGCTTAGCGGGCGGCTACGAGCAGTACTTC. Protein sequence: CASSLAGGYEQYF.

This chain uses TRBV10-3 with TRBJ2-7; 9 nucleotides match TRBD1. This CDR3 region has 13 residues. V was clipped by 8 bases and J by 0 bases; unmatched bases: 2. Germline CDR1 is ENHRY and CDR2 is SYGVKD. The DNA of the CDR3 is TGTGCCATCGGGGACAGGGCCTCCTACGAGCAGTACTTC. This encodes CAIGDRASYEQYF.

The gene calls are TRBV5-1 and TRBJ2-1; 10 nucleotides match TRBD1. The CDR3 runs to 17 residues. Per the germline V gene, CDR1 is SGHRS and CDR2 is YFSETQ. Trimming cost V 4 bases and J 1 base; bases outside gene matches: 8. CDR3 protein: CASSPRQGAGSYNEQFF. In DNA form, the CDR3 reads TGCGCCAGCAGCCCTCGACAGGGGGCAGGATCCTACAATGAGCAGTTCTTC.

CDR3 protein: CASSAVYNEQFF. The CDR3 coding sequence is TGTGCCAGCAGCGCGGTCTACAATGAGCAGTTCTTC. This rearrangement joins TRBV7-3 to TRBJ2-1; no clear D. V lost 5 bases, J lost 3 bases, and 5 bases lay in between. The CDR3 consists of 12 residues. Germline V CDR1 and CDR2: SGHTA, FQGTGA. Using reference TRBV7-3 and TRBJ2-1 for the parts outside the CDR3, the full variable domain is GAGVSQTPSNKVTEKGKYVELRCDPISGHTALYWYRQSLGQGPEFLIYFQGTGAADDSGLPNDRFFAVRPEGSVSTLKIQRTERGDSAVYLCASSAVYNEQFFGPGTRLTVL.

The CDR3 sequence: CASSFNRGNEQFF. The CDR3 nucleotides are TGCGCCAGCAGCTTCAACCGGGGGAATGAGCAGTTCTTC. V gene TRBV5-1 combines with J gene TRBJ2-1, with D maybe TRBD2 (6 bases). V lost 2 bases, J lost 7 bases, and 10 bases lay in between. Germline V gene sequence: CDR1 SGHRS, CDR2 YFSETQ. This CDR3 is 13 amino acids long.

CDR3 protein: CSIRAGETQYF. The CDR3 DNA reads TGCAGCATCCGGGCAGGGGAGACCCAGTACTTC. The chain carries TRBV29-1 and TRBJ2-5, with D tentatively TRBD1 (5 bases). Germline CDR1 and CDR2: SQVTM and ANQGSEA. The CDR3 has 11 residues. The germline V and J ends were trimmed by 8 bases and 5 bases, with 12 bases remaining between them.

This clone was observed a single time. The rearrangement links TRBV5-4 to TRBJ2-3; D not resolved. Per germline, CDR1 SGHNT and CDR2 YYREEE (reference sequence). The CDR3 covers 16 residues. V gave up 0 bases and J gave up 0 bases, with 11 bases separating them. CDR3 sequence reads: CASSLDQLSSTDTQYF. The CDR3 nucleotides read TGTGCCAGCAGCTTGGATCAGTTGTCTAGCACAGATACGCAGTATTTT.

The genes are TRBV11-2 and TRBJ1-4; 9 bases align to TRBD1. Per the germline V gene, CDR1 is SGHAT and CDR2 is FQNNGV. The CDR3 consists of 18 residues. Unmatched junction bases numbered 11, after V lost 6 bases and J lost 0 bases. CDR3 protein: CASSRRGTGLATNEKLFF. In nucleotides, the CDR3 is TGTGCCAGCAGTCGGCGGGGGACAGGGCTCGCAACTAATGAAAAACTGTTTTTT.

The chain carries TRBV11-2 and TRBJ1-1, with D possibly being TRBD1 (5 bases). This CDR3 has 13 residues. Germline-derived CDR1 and CDR2 are SGHAT and FQNNGV. The V gene lost 7 bases and the J gene lost 11 bases, with 20 bases spanning the gap. The CDR3 DNA sequence: TGTGCCAGCACCCTTAGTAGGGAGGGGCAGGCTTTCTTT. This translates into CASTLSREGQAFF.